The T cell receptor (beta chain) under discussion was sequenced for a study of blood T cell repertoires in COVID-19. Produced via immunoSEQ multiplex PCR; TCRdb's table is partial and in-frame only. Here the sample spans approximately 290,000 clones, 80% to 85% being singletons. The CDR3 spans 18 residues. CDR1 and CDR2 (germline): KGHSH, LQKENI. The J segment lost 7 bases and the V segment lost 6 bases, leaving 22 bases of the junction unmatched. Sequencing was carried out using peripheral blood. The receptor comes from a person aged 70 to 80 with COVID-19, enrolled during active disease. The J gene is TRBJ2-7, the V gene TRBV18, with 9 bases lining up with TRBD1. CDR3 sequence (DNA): TGTGCCAGCTCCCTCCCGACGATCCCGGGACAGGGAATTGGGGAGCAGTACTTC. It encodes CASSLPTIPGQGIGEQYF. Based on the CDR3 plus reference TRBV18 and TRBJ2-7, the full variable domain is NAGVMQNPRHLVRRRGQEARLRCSPMKGHSHVYWYRQLPEEGLKFMVYLQKENIIDESGMPKERFSAEFPKEGPSILRIQQVVRGDSAAYFCASSLPTIPGQGIGEQYFGPGTRLTVT.